Given below is one TCR beta chain in context. Patients had newly diagnosed, untreated stage II-IVA oral cavity squamous cell carcinoma. No culture or expansion preceded analysis of these blood cells. This entry is derived from a study of neoadjuvant anti-PD-1 for oral cavity cancer. V lost 1 base and J lost 7; bases outside the gene matches: 2. This CDR3 region has 14 residues. The germline gives CDR1 SGHRS, CDR2 YFSETQ. Sequencing was performed with immunoSEQ multiplex PCR; in TCRdb, only in-frame clones are kept and a portion is missing. The repertoire holds about 14,000 clones, with about three quarters as singletons.

V and J are TRBV5-1 and TRBJ2-1; 10 bases align to TRBD1. This receptor was obtained from a person aged 40 to 85 with oral cavity squamous cell carcinoma. Sample: PBMCs, taken before nivolumab (anti-PD-1) treatment. In DNA, the CDR3 is TGCGCCAGCAGCTTGTGGGACAGGGGAAATGAGCAGTTCTTC. Amino acids: CASSLWDRGNEQFF.